This T cell receptor beta chain was found in a study of CD8 T cells in Susac syndrome. Random hexamers were used to reverse transcribe an amount of roughly 0.5 to 1 ug RNA. Using its own MiXCR run on the immunoSEQ multiplex PCR reads, TCRdb lists one record per CDR3 protein. The data contain 180,000 or so distinct CDR3 sequences, 85% to 95% of them seen just once; the ten biggest clones take up roughly 0.1%. Sequencing used CD4+ T cells from PBMCs. The sequence was obtained from a human donor in good health.

CDR3: CASSSSSWGQGETQYF. The DNA of the CDR3 is TGTGCCAGCAGTTCCTCTTCCTGGGGACAGGGAGAGACCCAGTACTTC. The chain has TRBV28 and TRBJ2-5, with 9 bases lining up with TRBD1. V was pared by 4 bases and J by 4 bases, with 10 bases of the junction left unmatched. The CDR3 loop spans 16 amino acids. Per germline, CDR1 MDHEN and CDR2 SYDVKM.